The 32 T cell receptor beta chains given below trace back to one sample, sequenced in a study of cytomegalovirus exposure and HLA in healthy donors. The study ran its PCR with 60 Vbeta and 13 Jbeta primers. Data came from immunoSEQ multiplex PCR; TCRdb stores just in-frame clones and leaves some out. The sample lists fewer than 150,000 clones, about 80% occurring once. The material sequenced was PBMCs. The source is a male donor in good health and CMV-seronegative.

This chain uses TRBV13 with TRBJ1-1, with D maybe TRBD1 (5 bases). This CDR3 is 16 amino acids long. With 4 bases removed from V and 0 bases from J, the gap between germline ends came to 15 bases. CDR1 is PRHDT, CDR2 FYEKMQ, per germline (reference sequence). CDR3 residues: CASSSLASGMNTEAFF. As DNA, the CDR3 is TGTGCCAGCAGCTCGTTGGCTTCAGGGATGAACACTGAAGCTTTCTTT.

The J gene is TRBJ1-2, the V gene TRBV4-3; 7 nucleotides agree with TRBD1. V lost 0 bases, J lost 2 bases, and 3 bases stayed unmatched. CDR1 is LGHNA and CDR2 is YSLEER in the germline V gene. CDR3 length: 15 amino acids. In DNA form, the CDR3 reads TGCGCCAGCAGCCAAGACGCAGGGGGGAACTATGGCTACACCTTC. Translation: CASSQDAGGNYGYTF.

The chain uses TRBV18 and TRBJ2-2; perhaps TRBD2 as D (5 bases). V gave up 3 bases and J gave up 5 bases, with 10 bases separating them. This CDR3 contains 14 residues. Per the germline V gene, CDR1 is KGHSH and CDR2 is LQKENI. CDR3 bases: TGTGCCAGCTCACCGGCCGGGGTTACCGGGGAGCTGTTTTTT. Protein sequence: CASSPAGVTGELFF.

This clone was counted only a few times. CDR3 sequence: CASSGDRGGYTF. CDR3 bases: TGTGCCAGCAGCGGAGACAGGGGCGGCTACACCTTC. The chain links TRBV9 to TRBJ1-2; 8 bases fit TRBD1. Germline CDR1 reads SGDLS; CDR2 reads YYNGEE. This CDR3 contains 12 residues. Trimming cost V 3 bases and J 8 bases; bases outside gene matches: 3.

The chain is built from TRBV7-9 and TRBJ1-2; maybe TRBD1 (6 bases). Per germline, CDR1 SEHNR and CDR2 FQNEAQ (reference sequence). Trimming pared 5 bases from V and 6 bases from J, leaving 13 bases between. This CDR3 comprises 13 residues. Here the CDR3 reads CASSRTDLHGYTF. The CDR3, as DNA: TGTGCCAGCAGCAGGACAGATCTGCATGGCTACACCTTC.

This chain joins TRBV5-1 and TRBJ2-5; 9 bases align to TRBD1. Germline values: CDR1 SGHRS, CDR2 YFSETQ. This CDR3 region has 17 residues. After removal of 5 bases from V and 4 bases from J, the junction contained 15 bases not matched to a gene. The CDR3 spells CASRETQGAKTGETQYF. The CDR3 DNA is TGCGCCAGCAGGGAAACACAGGGGGCGAAAACGGGAGAGACCCAGTACTTC.

The J gene is TRBJ2-1, the V gene TRBV10-3; maybe TRBD1 (5 bases). CDR3 length equals 19 residues. Trimming stripped 0 bases from V and 3 bases from J, with 21 bases between. Germline lookup yields CDR1 ENHRY and CDR2 SYGVKD. As DNA, the CDR3 is TGTGCCATCAGTGAGTCCCCAACTTATCAGGGATACTTCTACAATGAGCAGTTCTTC. This gives the protein CAISESPTYQGYFYNEQFF.

The chain links TRBV19 to TRBJ2-1; TRBD1 is a possible D gene (6 bases). The CDR3 totals 12 residues. Germline CDR1 is LNHDA and CDR2 is SQIVND (reference sequence). The ends were cut back, 6 bases at V and 3 bases at J, with 6 bases in the middle. The CDR3 is CASRDSYNEQFF. CDR3 DNA: TGTGCCAGTAGGGACAGCTACAATGAGCAGTTCTTC.

This rearrangement joins TRBV2 to TRBJ2-1; 14 bases match TRBD2. Per germline, CDR1 SNHLY and CDR2 FYNNEI. The length of the CDR3 is 16 residues. V dropped 6 bases and J dropped 3; count of bases not matched to a gene: 4. The CDR3 bases are TGTGCCAGCAGGGCGGGACTAGCGGGGGACTACAATGAGCAGTTCTTC. Translation gives CASRAGLAGDYNEQFF. Full variable domain (rest looked up from reference TRBV2 and TRBJ2-1): EPEVTQTPSHQVTQMGQEVILRCVPISNHLYFYWYRQILGQKVEFLVSFYNNEISEKSEIFDDQFSVERPDGSNFTLKIRSTKLEDSAMYFCASRAGLAGDYNEQFFGPGTRLTVL.

The genes are TRBV7-8 and TRBJ2-4, with 10 bases that match TRBD1. The CDR3 covers 13 residues. The germline gives CDR1 SGHVS, CDR2 FQNEAQ. J was trimmed by 5 bases and V by 10 bases; bases with no gene match: 5. This chain's CDR3 is CATQGTGENIQYF. In nucleotides, the CDR3 is TGTGCCACCCAAGGGACAGGGGAAAACATTCAGTACTTC.

CDR3 sequence reads: CASSPSPGTGGSPLHF. The CDR3 nucleotides are TGTGCCAGCAGTCCAAGTCCAGGGACAGGGGGTTCACCCCTCCACTTT. The rearrangement joins TRBV27 to TRBJ1-6; 11 bases line up with TRBD1. CDR1 is MNHEY, CDR2 SMNVEV, per germline (reference sequence). The CDR3 consists of 16 residues. Unmatched junction bases numbered 9, after V lost 5 bases and J lost 9 bases.

This rearrangement joins TRBV6-5 to TRBJ1-2; D remains ambiguous. Germline CDR1 MNHEY, CDR2 SVGAGI. The V end lost 2 bases, the J end lost 3 bases, and 7 bases lay between the germline ends. The CDR3 runs to 13 residues. CDR3 bases: TGTGCCAGCAGTTACGACTTAGACTATGGCTACACCTTC. Translating gives CASSYDLDYGYTF.

This clone was seen just once. The rearrangement links TRBV27 to TRBJ1-1; TRBD1 might be the D (6 bases). Germline V gene data show CDR1 as MNHEY and CDR2 as SMNVEV (reference sequence). This CDR3 comprises 13 residues. Trimming left V 6 bases short and J 8 bases short, with 16 bases between. The CDR3 loop is CASRKSPGQEAFF. DNA for the CDR3: TGTGCCAGCAGGAAATCACCGGGACAAGAAGCTTTCTTT.

This clone was detected only once. The chain carries TRBV11-3 and TRBJ2-2; possibly TRBD1 for D (5 bases). The germline gives CDR1 SGHNT, CDR2 YENEEA. The CDR3 has 14 residues. Trimming shortened V by 5 bases and J by 5 bases, and 12 bases separated the two germline ends. CDR3 protein: CASSLRTGTGELFF. CDR3 sequence (DNA): TGTGCCAGCAGCCTACGAACAGGAACCGGGGAGCTGTTTTTT. The full variable domain, with the rest looked up from reference TRBV11-3 and TRBJ2-2, is EAGVVQSPRYKIIEKKQPVAFWCNPISGHNTLYWYLQNLGQGPELLIRYENEEAVDDSQLPKDRFSAERLKGVDSTLKIQPAELGDSAVYLCASSLRTGTGELFFGEGSRLTVL.

This chain connects TRBV30 to TRBJ1-1; tentatively, D is TRBD1 (5 bases). The V gene's germline CDR1 is GTSNPN and CDR2 SVGIG (reference sequence). This CDR3 region has 13 residues. With 0 bases removed from V and 1 base from J, the gap between germline ends came to 6 bases. CDR3 coding DNA: TGTGCCTGGAGTGTAGACAGGAACACTGAAGCTTTCTTT. As protein: CAWSVDRNTEAFF.

V is TRBV19 and J is TRBJ1-2, with a possible D match to TRBD1 (5 bases). The CDR3 sequence is 12 residues long. Germline V gives CDR1 LNHDA, CDR2 SQIVND (reference sequence). V was clipped by 7 bases and J by 6 bases, with 12 bases between them. DNA of the CDR3: TGTGCCAGTACCCCAGGGTACGATGGCTACACCTTC. The encoded protein is CASTPGYDGYTF.

This clone was seen a few times. This chain links TRBV6-1 with TRBJ2-2; 7 bases fit TRBD1. The junction had 2 bases not matched to a gene; V was cut back by 6 bases and J by 4 bases. Germline CDR1 MNHNS, CDR2 SASEGT. This CDR3 comprises 13 residues. The CDR3 nucleotides are TGTGCCAGCAGGACAGGGTTCACCGGGGAGCTGTTTTTT. The encoded protein is CASRTGFTGELFF.

The chain links TRBV5-1 to TRBJ2-1, with a weak D call TRBD2 (6 bases). V lost 1 base and J lost 10, with 9 bases in between. The V gene's germline CDR1 is SGHRS and CDR2 YFSETQ. The CDR3 contains 12 residues. CDR3 bases: TGCGCCAGCAGCTTGCCGGGGGTCGAGCAGTTCTTC. Its translation is CASSLPGVEQFF.

This chain links TRBV25-1 with TRBJ1-2, with 7 bases that match TRBD1. V lost 3 bases to trimming and J lost 8 bases; unmatched junction nucleotides: 6. Germline CDR1 MGHDK, CDR2 SYGVNS. CDR3 length: 13 amino acids. CDR3 in DNA: TGTGCCAGCAGTGACGGACAGGAATGGGGCTACACCTTC. Its protein is CASSDGQEWGYTF.

This chain links TRBV25-1 with TRBJ1-3, with 11 bases identical to TRBD1. CDR1 is MGHDK and CDR2 is SYGVNS in the germline V gene. The CDR3 has 16 residues. Trimming cost V 5 bases and J 2 bases; bases outside gene matches: 5. The CDR3 DNA reads as TGTGCCAGCAGTCCTTGGGACAGGGGGACTGGAAACACCATATATTTT. Amino acid sequence: CASSPWDRGTGNTIYF.

J is TRBJ2-5 and V is TRBV18, with 7 bases matching TRBD1. After removal of 2 bases from V and 4 bases from J, the junction contained 7 bases not matched to a gene. The CDR3 loop spans 15 amino acids. Per the germline V gene, CDR1 is KGHSH and CDR2 is LQKENI. The CDR3 loop is CASSPADRALETQYF. DNA for the CDR3: TGTGCCAGCTCACCAGCAGACAGGGCCCTAGAGACCCAGTACTTC. The entire variable domain, with the rest obtained from reference TRBV18 and TRBJ2-5, is as follows: NAGVMQNPRHLVRRRGQEARLRCSPMKGHSHVYWYRQLPEEGLKFMVYLQKENIIDESGMPKERFSAEFPKEGPSILRIQQVVRGDSAAYFCASSPADRALETQYFGPGTRLLVL.

The chain uses TRBV27 and TRBJ2-1, with D unresolved. The length of the CDR3 is 12 residues. Germline loops: CDR1 MNHEY, CDR2 SMNVEV (reference sequence). The V gene lost 8 bases and the J gene lost 8 bases, with 13 bases spanning the gap. The CDR3 coding sequence is TGTGCCAGCCCTCTGGTTGCGGATGAGCAGTTCTTC. It encodes CASPLVADEQFF.

A few counts support this clone. V and J are TRBV7-9 and TRBJ2-1; D is unresolved. The CDR3 loop spans 12 amino acids. The V end lost 5 bases, the J end lost 7 bases, and 9 bases lay between the germline ends. Looked up from germline, CDR1 is SEHNR and CDR2 is FQNEAQ (reference sequence). The CDR3 bases are TGTGCCAGCAGCCTAAACAGAAATGAGCAGTTCTTC. This encodes CASSLNRNEQFF. The whole variable domain, filled in from reference TRBV7-9 and TRBJ2-1, reads DTGVSQNPRHKITKRGQNVTFRCDPISEHNRLYWYRQTLGQGPEFLTYFQNEAQLEKSRLLSDRFSAERPKGSFSTLEIQRTEQGDSAMYLCASSLNRNEQFFGPGTRLTVL.

J is TRBJ2-3 and V is TRBV10-3, with a possible D match to TRBD1 (6 bases). V was shortened by 10 bases and J by 2 bases, with 19 bases between the two germline ends. Germline CDR1 ENHRY, CDR2 SYGVKD. The CDR3 has 15 residues. The CDR3 spells CATQTGTSVTDTQYF. The CDR3 DNA is TGTGCCACACAAACCGGGACATCCGTCACAGATACGCAGTATTTT.

DNA of the CDR3: TGCGCCAGCAGCCGAGAGACAGGGGGGTACAACACCGGGGAGCTGTTTTTT. Residues: CASSRETGGYNTGELFF. This chain uses TRBV4-3 with TRBJ2-2; 9 positions match TRBD1. Losses at the gene ends were 4 bases for V and 2 bases for J; bases not matched to a gene: 8. The CDR3 loop spans 17 amino acids. Germline CDR1 is LGHNA and CDR2 is YSLEER.

A note on this clone: Without the conserved terminal phenylalanine or tryptophan, this CDR3 likely stems from a read error. In DNA form, the CDR3 reads TGTGCCAGCGAGGATGCAGGGAAATTCTATGGCTACACCTGC. Amino acid sequence: CASEDAGKFYGYTC. V and J are TRBV2 and TRBJ1-2; weak D call: TRBD1 (5 bases). Germline V gives CDR1 SNHLY, CDR2 FYNNEI. This CDR3 contains 14 residues. Trimming took 8 bases from V and 4 from J, leaving 17 bases between them.

The chain combines TRBV7-9 with TRBJ2-5, with 7 bases lining up with TRBD1. V lost 5 bases to trimming and J lost 1 base; unmatched junction nucleotides: 16. The length of the CDR3 is 18 residues. The germline CDR1 and CDR2 sequences are SEHNR and FQNEAQ (reference sequence). The CDR3 here is CASSQRGGRRAVQETQYF. The CDR3 DNA sequence: TGTGCCAGCAGCCAACGAGGGGGCCGCAGGGCTGTCCAAGAGACCCAGTACTTC.

The chain uses TRBV6-6 and TRBJ2-3; D is uncertain. V lost 2 bases to trimming and J lost 2 bases, with 8 bases between them. This CDR3 spans 14 amino acids. The V gene's germline CDR1 is MNHNY and CDR2 SVGAGI (reference sequence). The CDR3 nucleotides read TGTGCCAGCAGTTACCGATCTAACACAGATACGCAGTATTTT. Translation gives CASSYRSNTDTQYF.

This clone appeared once. The rearrangement joins TRBV9 to TRBJ1-2, with 9 nucleotides matching TRBD1. The CDR3 covers 16 residues. Germline-derived CDR1 and CDR2 are SGDLS and YYNGEE. The junction had 10 bases not matched to a gene; V was cut back by 0 bases and J by 7 bases. The CDR3 DNA reads TGTGCCAGCAGCGTAGAAGGGTGGGGACAGGGTGGTGGCTACACCTTC. Encoded protein: CASSVEGWGQGGGYTF.

The genes are TRBV21-1 and TRBJ2-7; no DNA check was done on the table's D call, TRBD2. TRBV21-1 is noted as a pseudogene. This CDR3 has 14 residues. CDR3 DNA: TGTGCCAGCAGCTCTTTTTCCGGTTCCTACGAGCAGTACTTC. It encodes CASSSFSGSYEQYF.

The V call is TRBV11-2, the J call TRBJ1-6; no clear D gene. V was shortened by 0 bases and J by 8 bases, with 17 bases between the two germline ends. CDR3 length: 17 amino acids. The germline V gene has CDR1 SGHAT and CDR2 FQNNGV. CDR3 sequence: CASSLEDPRFRDSPLHF. The CDR3 DNA reads as TGTGCCAGCAGCTTAGAAGACCCGAGGTTTCGGGATTCACCCCTCCACTTT. Filled out from reference TRBV11-2 and TRBJ1-6, the complete variable domain reads EAGVAQSPRYKIIEKRQSVAFWCNPISGHATLYWYQQILGQGPKLLIQFQNNGVVDDSQLPKDRFSAERLKGVDSTLKIQPAKLEDSAVYLCASSLEDPRFRDSPLHFGNGTRLTVT.

V and J are TRBV6-5 and TRBJ1-4; 8 bases are shared with TRBD1. Germline CDR1 MNHEY, CDR2 SVGAGI. The CDR3 covers 15 residues. V trimming: 0 bases; J trimming: 9 bases; junction bases outside the gene matches: 6. The CDR3 spells CASSYSDRGGQKLFF. The CDR3 coding sequence is TGTGCCAGCAGTTACTCAGACAGGGGAGGACAAAAACTGTTTTTT.